This T cell receptor beta chain was retrieved from a study of T cell changes during pregnancy in multiple sclerosis. Produced via immunoSEQ multiplex PCR; TCRdb's table is partial and in-frame only. The table includes approximately 30,000 clones, more than 85% detected once. Trimming cost V 6 bases and J 4 bases, with 16 bases left between them. CDR1 and CDR2 from the germline V gene are SNHLY and FYNNEI. This CDR3 is built from 15 residues. The sample consisted of CD4+ T cells from peripheral blood mononuclear cells, taken after pregnancy. This receptor was identified in a female donor with multiple sclerosis, enrolled in a pregnancy study. The chain employs TRBV2 and TRBJ1-5; tentative D call: TRBD1 (5 bases). The CDR3 sequence: CASRGSQGDNQPQHF. CDR3 bases: TGTGCCAGCAGGGGAAGTCAGGGCGATAATCAGCCCCAGCATTTT.